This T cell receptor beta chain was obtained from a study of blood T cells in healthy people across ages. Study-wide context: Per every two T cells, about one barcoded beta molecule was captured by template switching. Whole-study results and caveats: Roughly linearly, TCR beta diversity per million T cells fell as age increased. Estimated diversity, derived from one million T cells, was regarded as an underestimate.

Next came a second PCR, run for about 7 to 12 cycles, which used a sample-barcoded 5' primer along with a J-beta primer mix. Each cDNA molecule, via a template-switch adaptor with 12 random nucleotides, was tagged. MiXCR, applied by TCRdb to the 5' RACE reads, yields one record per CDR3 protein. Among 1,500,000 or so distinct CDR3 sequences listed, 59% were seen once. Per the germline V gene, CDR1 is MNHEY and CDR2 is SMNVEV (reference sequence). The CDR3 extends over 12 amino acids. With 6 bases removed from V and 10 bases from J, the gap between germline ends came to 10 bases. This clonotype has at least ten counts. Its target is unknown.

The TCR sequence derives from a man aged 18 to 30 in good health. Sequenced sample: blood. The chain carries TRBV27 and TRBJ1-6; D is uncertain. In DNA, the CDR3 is TGTGCCAGCAGCACCAGGTGGTCACCCCTCCACTTT. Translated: CASSTRWSPLHF.